A single sample is the source of the 13 T cell receptor beta chains below, sequenced in a study of PD-L1 blockade in urothelial cancer. TCRdb keeps only in-frame clones here, not all; method: immunoSEQ multiplex PCR. The sample gives some 52,000 clones, approximately 75% of which show up once; 3.6% is in the top ten. The sequences come from PBMCs, collected around atezolizumab (anti-PD-L1) treatment. Receptors originate from a man in his sixties or seventies with urothelial cancer.

The chain has TRBV27 and TRBJ2-5; D uncertain. The CDR3 totals 13 residues. CDR1 is MNHEY, CDR2 SMNVEV, per germline (reference sequence). V lost 0 bases, J lost 10 bases, and 12 bases lay in between. This CDR3 reads CASSLSIGTVQYF. The CDR3 DNA reads TGTGCCAGCAGTTTATCGATAGGCACAGTCCAGTACTTC.

This clone was seen only once. The V and J genes are TRBV19 and TRBJ2-5, with TRBD2 as a possible D gene (6 bases). The CDR3 spans 14 residues. CDR1 is LNHDA, CDR2 SQIVND, per germline (reference sequence). The V and J ends lost 1 base and 4 bases respectively, with 10 bases between them. In DNA, the CDR3 is TGTGCCAGTAGTATAGGTCAGGAGGGAGAGACCCAGTACTTC. Translating gives CASSIGQEGETQYF.

The chain is built from TRBV21-1 and TRBJ2-3; the D segment call TRBD2 is taken from the table without a DNA check. TRBV21-1 is a pseudogene segment. This CDR3 region has 10 residues. CDR3 in amino acids: CASTPGGLIF. The CDR3 region has the DNA TGTGCCAGCACCCCGGGGGGGCTAATTTTT.

The CDR3 loop reads CASSLGLYEQYF. CDR3 DNA: TGTGCCAGCAGCTTGGGGCTCTACGAGCAGTACTTC. V usage is TRBV5-5 and J usage is TRBJ2-7; D gene uncertain. Germline V gene lookup returns CDR1 SGHKS and CDR2 YYEKEE (reference sequence). The ends were cut back, 0 bases at V and 3 bases at J, with 4 bases in the middle. The CDR3 runs to 12 residues.

The chain joins TRBV7-6 to TRBJ1-2; D possibly corresponds to TRBD1 (5 bases). CDR3 size: 14 residues. Trimming took off 2 bases at V and 5 bases at J, with 12 bases between the two ends. Per the germline V gene, CDR1 is SGHVS and CDR2 is FNYEAQ. For the CDR3, the DNA is TGTGCCAGCAGCTTACAACCTGGGGCTTATGGCTACACCTTC. Its translation: CASSLQPGAYGYTF.

The V gene is TRBV5-6, the J gene TRBJ2-4; 7 bases map to TRBD1. V was pared by 4 bases and J by 0 bases, with 4 bases of the junction left unmatched. Germline lookup yields CDR1 SGHDT and CDR2 YYEEEE. The CDR3 length is 15 residues. DNA for the CDR3: TGTGCCAGCAGCCAAGGGGGCATAGCCAAAAACATTCAGTACTTC. Its translation: CASSQGGIAKNIQYF.

The V gene is TRBV2, the J gene TRBJ2-5; D is unresolved. This CDR3 is 10 amino acids long. Germline CDR1 is SNHLY and CDR2 is FYNNEI. V lost 8 bases, J lost 4 bases, and 5 bases lay in between. Written as DNA, the CDR3 is TGTGCCAGCGCTAGAGAGACCCAGTACTTC. As protein: CASARETQYF.

This clone was detected a few times. Other nucleotide sequences from this sample produce the same CDR3. The chain recombines TRBV9 with TRBJ2-5; 9 bases line up with TRBD2. J lost 2 bases, V lost 2 bases, and 4 bases had no gene match. The CDR3 sequence is 15 residues long. Germline CDR1 SGDLS, CDR2 YYNGEE. This CDR3 is CASSVSGSSQETQYF. The DNA of the CDR3 is TGTGCCAGCAGCGTTAGCGGGAGCAGTCAAGAGACCCAGTACTTC.

V is TRBV5-4 and J is TRBJ2-2; the match to TRBD1 covers 9 bases. The CDR3 loop spans 16 amino acids. Germline loops: CDR1 SGHNT, CDR2 YYREEE (reference sequence). J was trimmed by 4 bases and V by 4 bases; bases with no gene match: 8. The DNA of the CDR3 is TGTGCCAGCAGCCGCGGGGTGGACAGGGGCACCGGGGAGCTGTTTTTT. Residues: CASSRGVDRGTGELFF.

This clone came up a few times. The V call is TRBV6-1, the J call TRBJ2-5; possibly TRBD1 for D (6 bases). Germline V gene lookup returns CDR1 MNHNS and CDR2 SASEGT. The CDR3 has 12 amino acids. Deletions cut 1 base from V and 9 bases from J, with 9 bases between. CDR3 DNA sequence: TGTGCCAGCAGTGAAGGGGGGCTGGCCCAGTACTTC. It is translated as CASSEGGLAQYF.

This sequence joins TRBV5-4 and TRBJ2-2; D call uncertain. V was trimmed by 1 base and J by 4 bases, leaving 17 bases between them. The CDR3 length is 17 residues. Germline CDR1 is SGHNT and CDR2 is YYREEE (reference sequence). The CDR3 loop reads CASSLWQPWALTGELFF. CDR3 DNA sequence: TGTGCCAGCAGCTTGTGGCAGCCCTGGGCCCTCACCGGGGAGCTGTTTTTT.

This clone showed up just once. The genes are TRBV30 and TRBJ2-5, with no clear D. Germline lookup yields CDR1 GTSNPN and CDR2 SVGIG (reference sequence). The CDR3 contains 15 residues. V was pared by 5 bases and J by 2 bases, with 18 bases between. The CDR3 protein is CAWGQSAKQQETQYF. The CDR3 DNA reads TGTGCCTGGGGGCAGTCCGCTAAGCAACAAGAGACCCAGTACTTC.

This clone was detected only a few times. The rearrangement uses TRBV28 and TRBJ1-5, with 9 positions matching TRBD1. This CDR3 is 19 amino acids long. Trimming removed 5 bases from V and 5 bases from J; junction bases left unmatched: 19. Germline-derived CDR1 and CDR2 are MDHEN and SYDVKM. The CDR3 coding sequence is TGTGCCAGCAGTCCCTACATACAGGGACAGGGATTCGTTGATCAGCCCCAGCATTTT. Encoded protein: CASSPYIQGQGFVDQPQHF.